This T cell receptor beta chain was found in a study of T cell changes during pregnancy in multiple sclerosis. Sequenced by immunoSEQ multiplex PCR; TCRdb stores in-frame clones only, minus some. The sample yields some 70,000 clones, around 90% seen once. Germline assignment: CDR1 SGDLS and CDR2 YYNGEE. V lost 0 bases, J lost 3 bases, and 16 bases stayed unmatched. The CDR3 extends over 19 amino acids. This clone appeared once. The starting material was CD4+ T cells from peripheral blood mononuclear cells, obtained in the third trimester of pregnancy. The TCR was taken from a female donor in good health, enrolled as a control in a pregnancy study. V usage is TRBV9 and J usage is TRBJ1-2, with 8 bases lining up with TRBD1. The CDR3 region has the DNA TGTGCCAGCAGCGTAGAACGGACAGGGAGGCGAGTTCCCGACTATGGCTACACCTTC. Its protein product is CASSVERTGRRVPDYGYTF.